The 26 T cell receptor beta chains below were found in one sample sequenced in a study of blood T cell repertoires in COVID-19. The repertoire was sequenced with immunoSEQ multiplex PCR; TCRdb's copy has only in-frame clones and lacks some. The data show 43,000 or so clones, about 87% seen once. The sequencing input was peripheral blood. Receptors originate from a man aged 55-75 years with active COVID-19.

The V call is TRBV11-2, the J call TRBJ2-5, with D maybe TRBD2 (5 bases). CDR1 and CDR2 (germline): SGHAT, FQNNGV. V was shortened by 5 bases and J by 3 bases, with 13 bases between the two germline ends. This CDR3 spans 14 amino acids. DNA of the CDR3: TGTGCCAGCAGCCCGCTGAGGGTAAAAGAGACCCAGTACTTC. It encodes CASSPLRVKETQYF. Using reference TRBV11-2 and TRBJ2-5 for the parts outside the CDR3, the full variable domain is EAGVAQSPRYKIIEKRQSVAFWCNPISGHATLYWYQQILGQGPKLLIQFQNNGVVDDSQLPKDRFSAERLKGVDSTLKIQPAKLEDSAVYLCASSPLRVKETQYFGPGTRLLVL.

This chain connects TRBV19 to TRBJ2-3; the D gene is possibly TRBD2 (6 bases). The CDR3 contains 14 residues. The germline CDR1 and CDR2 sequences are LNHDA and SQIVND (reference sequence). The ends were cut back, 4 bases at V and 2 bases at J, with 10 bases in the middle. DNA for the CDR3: TGTGCCAGTAGTACCAGACTAGTCACAGATACGCAGTATTTT. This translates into CASSTRLVTDTQYF.

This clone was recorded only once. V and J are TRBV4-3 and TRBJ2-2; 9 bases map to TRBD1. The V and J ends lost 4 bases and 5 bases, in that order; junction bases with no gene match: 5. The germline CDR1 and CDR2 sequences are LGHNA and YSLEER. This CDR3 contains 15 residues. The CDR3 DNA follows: TGCGCCAGCAGCCCTGAGACAGGGGGAACCGGGGAGCTGTTTTTT. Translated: CASSPETGGTGELFF.

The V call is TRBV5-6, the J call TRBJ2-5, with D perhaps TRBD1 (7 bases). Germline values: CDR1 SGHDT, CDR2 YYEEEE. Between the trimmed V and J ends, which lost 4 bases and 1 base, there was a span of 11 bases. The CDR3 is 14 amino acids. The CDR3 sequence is CASSGGTVQETQYF. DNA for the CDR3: TGTGCCAGCAGCGGCGGGACAGTCCAAGAGACCCAGTACTTC.

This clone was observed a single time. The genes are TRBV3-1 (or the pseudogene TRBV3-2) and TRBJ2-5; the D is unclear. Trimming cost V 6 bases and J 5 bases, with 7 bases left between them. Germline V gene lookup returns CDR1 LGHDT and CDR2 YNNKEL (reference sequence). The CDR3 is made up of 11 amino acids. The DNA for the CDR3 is TGTGCCAGCAGGGTGGAGGAGACCCAGTACTTC. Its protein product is CASRVEETQYF.

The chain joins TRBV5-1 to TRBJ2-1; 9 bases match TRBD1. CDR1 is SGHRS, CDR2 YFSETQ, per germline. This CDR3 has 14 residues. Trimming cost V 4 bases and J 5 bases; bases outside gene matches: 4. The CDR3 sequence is CASSQDRGNNEQFF. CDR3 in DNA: TGCGCCAGCAGCCAGGACAGGGGAAACAATGAGCAGTTCTTC. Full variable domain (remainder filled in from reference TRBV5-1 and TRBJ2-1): KAGVTQTPRYLIKTRGQQVTLSCSPISGHRSVSWYQQTPGQGLQFLFEYFSETQRNKGNFPGRFSGRQFSNSRSEMNVSTLELGDSALYLCASSQDRGNNEQFFGPGTRLTVL.

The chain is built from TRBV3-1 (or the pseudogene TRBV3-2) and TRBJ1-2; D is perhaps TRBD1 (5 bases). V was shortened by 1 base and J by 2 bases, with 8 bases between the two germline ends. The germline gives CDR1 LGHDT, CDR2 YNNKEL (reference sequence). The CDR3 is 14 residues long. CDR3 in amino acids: CASSQVDTNYGYTF. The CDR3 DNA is TGTGCCAGCAGCCAAGTGGACACCAACTATGGCTACACCTTC.

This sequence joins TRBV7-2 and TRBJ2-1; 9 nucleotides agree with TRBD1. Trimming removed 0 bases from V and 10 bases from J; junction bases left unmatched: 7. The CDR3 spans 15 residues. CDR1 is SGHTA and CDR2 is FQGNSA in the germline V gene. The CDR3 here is CASSLAPGQGAEQFF. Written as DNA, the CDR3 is TGTGCCAGCAGCTTAGCCCCGGGACAGGGAGCCGAGCAGTTCTTC.

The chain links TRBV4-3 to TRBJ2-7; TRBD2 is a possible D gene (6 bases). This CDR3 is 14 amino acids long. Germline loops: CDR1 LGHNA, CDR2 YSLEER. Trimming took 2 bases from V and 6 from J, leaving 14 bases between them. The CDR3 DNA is TGCGCCAGCAGCCAATGGGAGGAGAGGGGCGAGCAGTACTTC. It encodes CASSQWEERGEQYF.

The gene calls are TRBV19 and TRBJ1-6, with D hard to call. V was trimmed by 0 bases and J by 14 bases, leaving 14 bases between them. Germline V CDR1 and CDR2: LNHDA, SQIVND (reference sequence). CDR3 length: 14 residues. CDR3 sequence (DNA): TGTGCCAGTAGTATAGATCGGGCCTCGGAGGCCCTCCACTTT. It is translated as CASSIDRASEALHF.

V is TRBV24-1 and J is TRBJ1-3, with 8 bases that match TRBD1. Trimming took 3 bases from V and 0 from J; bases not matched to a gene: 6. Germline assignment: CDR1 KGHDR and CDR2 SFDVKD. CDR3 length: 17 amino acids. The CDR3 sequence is CATSDKGQVPSGNTIYF. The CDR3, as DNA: TGTGCCACCAGTGATAAGGGACAGGTGCCCTCTGGAAACACCATATATTTT.

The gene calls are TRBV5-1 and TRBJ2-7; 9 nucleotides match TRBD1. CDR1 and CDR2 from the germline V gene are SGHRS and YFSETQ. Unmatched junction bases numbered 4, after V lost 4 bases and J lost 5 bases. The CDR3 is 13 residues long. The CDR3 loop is CASSEGTGNEQYF. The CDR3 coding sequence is TGCGCCAGCAGCGAAGGGACAGGGAACGAGCAGTACTTC.

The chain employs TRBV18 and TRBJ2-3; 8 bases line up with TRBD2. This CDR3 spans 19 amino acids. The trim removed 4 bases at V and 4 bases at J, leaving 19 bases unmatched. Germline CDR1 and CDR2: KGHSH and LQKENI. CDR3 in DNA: TGTGCCAGCTCACGCCTCCTTCGGGGGAGCGGGAGTGAAGCAGATACGCAGTATTTT. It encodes CASSRLLRGSGSEADTQYF.

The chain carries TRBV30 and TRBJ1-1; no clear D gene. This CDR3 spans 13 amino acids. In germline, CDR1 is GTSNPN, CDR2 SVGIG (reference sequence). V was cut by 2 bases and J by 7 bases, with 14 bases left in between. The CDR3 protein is CAWSSTRFGEAFF. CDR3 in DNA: TGTGCCTGGAGTTCAACGCGTTTTGGTGAAGCTTTCTTT.

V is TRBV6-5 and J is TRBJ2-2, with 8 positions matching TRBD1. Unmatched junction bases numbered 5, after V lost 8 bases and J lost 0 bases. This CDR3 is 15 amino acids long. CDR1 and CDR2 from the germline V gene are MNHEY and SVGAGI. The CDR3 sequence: CASRRDRTNTGELFF. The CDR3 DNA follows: TGTGCCAGCCGCCGGGACAGGACGAACACCGGGGAGCTGTTTTTT.

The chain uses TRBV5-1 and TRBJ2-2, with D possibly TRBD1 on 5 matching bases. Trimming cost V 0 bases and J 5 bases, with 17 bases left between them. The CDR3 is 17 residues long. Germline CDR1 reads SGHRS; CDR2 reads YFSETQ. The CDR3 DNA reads TGCGCCAGCAGCTTGGATCCCCCAGGGTGGGGAACCGGGGAGCTGTTTTTT. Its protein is CASSLDPPGWGTGELFF. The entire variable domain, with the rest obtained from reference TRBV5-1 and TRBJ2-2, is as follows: KAGVTQTPRYLIKTRGQQVTLSCSPISGHRSVSWYQQTPGQGLQFLFEYFSETQRNKGNFPGRFSGRQFSNSRSEMNVSTLELGDSALYLCASSLDPPGWGTGELFFGEGSRLTVL.

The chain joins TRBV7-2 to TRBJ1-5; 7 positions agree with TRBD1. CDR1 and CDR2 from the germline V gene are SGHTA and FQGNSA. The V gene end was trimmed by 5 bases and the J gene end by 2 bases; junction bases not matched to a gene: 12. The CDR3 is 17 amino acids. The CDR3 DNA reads TGTGCCAGCAGCCCCATCGGAGGGGGCTTCGGCAATCAGCCCCAGCATTTT. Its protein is CASSPIGGGFGNQPQHF.

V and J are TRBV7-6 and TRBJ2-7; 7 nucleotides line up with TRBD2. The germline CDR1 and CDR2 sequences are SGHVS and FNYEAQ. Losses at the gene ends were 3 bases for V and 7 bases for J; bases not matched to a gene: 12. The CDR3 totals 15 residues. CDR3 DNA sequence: TGTGCCAGCAGCTTGTCGGCGGGAGAAGGCCTGGAGCAGTACTTC. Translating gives CASSLSAGEGLEQYF. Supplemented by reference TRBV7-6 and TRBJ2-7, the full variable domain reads GAGVSQSPRYKVTKRGQDVALRCDPISGHVSLYWYRQALGQGPEFLTYFNYEAQQDKSGLPNDRFSAERPEGSISTLTIQRTEQRDSAMYRCASSLSAGEGLEQYFGPGTRLTVT.

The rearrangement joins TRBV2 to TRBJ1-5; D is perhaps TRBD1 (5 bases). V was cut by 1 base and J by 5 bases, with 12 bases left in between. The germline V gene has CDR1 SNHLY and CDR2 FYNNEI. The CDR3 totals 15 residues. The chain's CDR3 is CASSEVQVGDQPQHF. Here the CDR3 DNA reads TGTGCCAGCAGTGAAGTACAGGTCGGCGATCAGCCCCAGCATTTT.

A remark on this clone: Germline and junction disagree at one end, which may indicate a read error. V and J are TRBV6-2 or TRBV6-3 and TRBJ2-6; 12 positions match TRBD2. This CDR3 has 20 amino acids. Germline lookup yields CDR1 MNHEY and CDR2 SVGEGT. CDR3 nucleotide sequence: TGTGCCAGCAGCCTCACCCTAACTAGCGGGGGGCCCTCTCGGGCCAACGTCCTGACTTTC. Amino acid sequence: CASSLTLTSGGPSRANVLTF.

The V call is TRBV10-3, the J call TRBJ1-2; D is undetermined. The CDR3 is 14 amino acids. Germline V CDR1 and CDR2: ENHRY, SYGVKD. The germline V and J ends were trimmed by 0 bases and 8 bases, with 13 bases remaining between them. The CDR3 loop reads CAISESRDEGGYTF. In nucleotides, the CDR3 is TGTGCCATCAGTGAGTCGAGAGACGAGGGAGGCTACACCTTC.

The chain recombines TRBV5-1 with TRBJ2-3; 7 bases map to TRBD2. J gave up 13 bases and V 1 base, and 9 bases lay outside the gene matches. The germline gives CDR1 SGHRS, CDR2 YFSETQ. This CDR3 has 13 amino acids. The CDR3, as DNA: TGCGCCAGCAGCTTGCGGGAGGAAACAATCAAGTATTTT. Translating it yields CASSLREETIKYF.

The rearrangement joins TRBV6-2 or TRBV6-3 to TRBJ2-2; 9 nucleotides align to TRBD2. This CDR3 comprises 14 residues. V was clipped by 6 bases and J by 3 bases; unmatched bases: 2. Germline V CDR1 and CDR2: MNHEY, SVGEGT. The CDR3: CASSLAGYTGELFF. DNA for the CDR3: TGTGCCAGCAGCCTAGCGGGGTACACCGGGGAGCTGTTTTTT.

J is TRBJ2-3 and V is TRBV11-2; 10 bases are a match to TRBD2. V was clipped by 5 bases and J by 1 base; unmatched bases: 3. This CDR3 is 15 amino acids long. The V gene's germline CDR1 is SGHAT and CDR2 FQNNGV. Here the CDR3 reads CASSPGLAGTDTQYF. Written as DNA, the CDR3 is TGTGCCAGCAGCCCAGGACTAGCGGGCACAGATACGCAGTATTTT. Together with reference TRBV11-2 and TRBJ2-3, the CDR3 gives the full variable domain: EAGVAQSPRYKIIEKRQSVAFWCNPISGHATLYWYQQILGQGPKLLIQFQNNGVVDDSQLPKDRFSAERLKGVDSTLKIQPAKLEDSAVYLCASSPGLAGTDTQYFGPGTRLTVL.

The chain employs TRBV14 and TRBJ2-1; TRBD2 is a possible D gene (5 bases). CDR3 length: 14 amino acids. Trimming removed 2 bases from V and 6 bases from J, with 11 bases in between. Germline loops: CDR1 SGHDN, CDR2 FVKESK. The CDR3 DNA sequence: TGTGCCAGCAGCCAAATCCGCAGCGGCAATGAGCAGTTCTTC. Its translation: CASSQIRSGNEQFF.

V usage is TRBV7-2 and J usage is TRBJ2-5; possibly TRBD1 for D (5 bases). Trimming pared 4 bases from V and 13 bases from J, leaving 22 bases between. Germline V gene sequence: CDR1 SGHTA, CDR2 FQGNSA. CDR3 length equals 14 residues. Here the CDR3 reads CASSSSFRVAYRYF. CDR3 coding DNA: TGTGCCAGCAGCTCAAGCTTCAGGGTGGCTTATAGGTACTTC.